These 25 T cell receptor beta chains were sequenced from one sample in a study of OX40 agonist ivuxolimab in advanced cancers. Sequenced by immunoSEQ multiplex PCR; TCRdb stores in-frame clones only, minus some. Among tens of thousands of clones listed, 93% were seen once. Sequenced here: CD4+ or CD8+ T cells sorted from blood, sampled in a trial of the OX40 agonist ivuxolimab. All receptors come from an adult with an advanced solid tumor such as melanoma, head and neck, liver or kidney cancer.

The chain combines TRBV15 with TRBJ2-2; D ambiguous. The CDR3 is made up of 19 amino acids. The V gene's germline CDR1 is LNHNV and CDR2 YYDKDF (reference sequence). V was cut by 3 bases and J by 5 bases, with 25 bases left in between. CDR3 loop: CATSSLPVANPLQTGELFF. In nucleotides, the CDR3 is TGTGCCACCAGCAGCCTTCCGGTGGCTAATCCTCTTCAGACCGGGGAGCTGTTTTTT.

V usage is TRBV19 and J usage is TRBJ1-5, with unresolved D. V was trimmed by 8 bases and J by 0 bases, leaving 11 bases between them. From germline, CDR1 is LNHDA and CDR2 SQIVND (reference sequence). The CDR3 totals 14 residues. The CDR3 sequence is CASQGGYSNQPQHF. CDR3 sequence (DNA): TGTGCCAGTCAAGGCGGATATAGCAATCAGCCCCAGCATTTT.

CDR3 loop: CASSETGVGYQPQHF. The CDR3 DNA sequence: TGTGCCAGCAGTGAGACAGGGGTCGGATATCAGCCCCAGCATTTT. V gene TRBV6-1 combines with J gene TRBJ1-5, with TRBD1 matching 8 bases. The trim removed 3 bases at V and 5 bases at J, leaving 6 bases unmatched. The CDR3 totals 15 residues. The V gene's germline CDR1 is MNHNS and CDR2 SASEGT.

This chain links TRBV30 with TRBJ1-1, with D hard to call. V shed 2 bases and J shed 1 base, with 14 bases lying between them. CDR3 size: 15 residues. Germline CDR1 and CDR2: GTSNPN and SVGIG (reference sequence). Here the CDR3 reads CAWSLSPLANTEAFF. The CDR3 DNA follows: TGTGCCTGGAGTCTTTCTCCGTTGGCGAACACTGAAGCTTTCTTT.

Within the sample, this clone is medium-sized. The V gene is TRBV6-6, the J gene TRBJ1-5, with D hard to call. V shed 8 bases and J shed 0 bases, with 14 bases lying between them. This CDR3 has 15 residues. Germline lookup yields CDR1 MNHNY and CDR2 SVGAGI (reference sequence). CDR3 sequence: CASGLRVYSNQPQHF. CDR3 nucleotides: TGTGCCAGCGGCCTGCGGGTTTATAGCAATCAGCCCCAGCATTTT.

The chain carries TRBV6-5 and TRBJ2-1; a possible D gene is TRBD2 (6 bases). Germline values: CDR1 MNHEY, CDR2 SVGAGI. There are 13 residues in the CDR3. Trimming pared 6 bases from V and 8 bases from J, leaving 14 bases between. DNA of the CDR3: TGTGCCAGCAGGTTTTTAGGGGAGGATGAGCAGTTCTTC. Translation gives CASRFLGEDEQFF.

This chain links TRBV7-3 with TRBJ1-1, with D maybe TRBD1 (5 bases). The CDR3 has 17 amino acids. Germline CDR1 reads SGHTA; CDR2 reads FQGTGA. Trimming left V 6 bases short and J 8 bases short, with 28 bases between. In DNA, the CDR3 is TGTGCCAGCAGGTTGGGGGTAATCAACCGGGCGAATCGGGAAGCTTTCTTT. Amino acids: CASRLGVINRANREAFF.

This clone was observed once. The chain recombines TRBV28 with TRBJ1-1; possibly TRBD1 for D (5 bases). V was clipped by 6 bases and J by 8 bases, with 13 bases between them. The germline V gene has CDR1 MDHEN and CDR2 SYDVKM. This CDR3 comprises 12 residues. In nucleotides, the CDR3 is TGTGCCAGCAGACGGCAGGGCAGGGAAGCTTTCTTT. Its protein is CASRRQGREAFF.

The V call is TRBV6-1, the J call TRBJ2-1; unclear D gene. V was clipped by 0 bases and J by 2 bases, with 8 bases between them. The germline V gene encodes CDR1 MNHNS and CDR2 SASEGT. CDR3 length: 15 amino acids. CDR3 in amino acids: CASSEARRTYNEQFF. The CDR3 nucleotides read TGTGCCAGCAGTGAAGCGCGGCGGACCTACAATGAGCAGTTCTTC.

The V and J genes are TRBV27 and TRBJ2-5; possibly TRBD2 for D (6 bases). From germline, CDR1 is MNHEY and CDR2 SMNVEV (reference sequence). The CDR3 consists of 14 residues. V lost 1 base and J 3 bases, leaving 9 bases between the germline ends. The CDR3 nucleotides read TGTGCCAGCAGTTTATTTGGAGGGGAAGAGACCCAGTACTTC. It is translated as CASSLFGGEETQYF.

The chain employs TRBV27 and TRBJ2-7; D is ambiguous. The length of the CDR3 is 17 residues. V was clipped by 5 bases and J by 3 bases, with 23 bases between them. Germline-derived CDR1 and CDR2 are MNHEY and SMNVEV (reference sequence). The CDR3 region has the DNA TGTGCCAGCAGTATCCAATGGACCGGACCCCGCGGCTACGAGCAGTACTTC. This sequence encodes CASSIQWTGPRGYEQYF.

The CDR3 region has the DNA TGCGCCAGCAGCTTGGAAGTGCCCCGGCGCCAATCTGAAGCTTTCTTT. Protein product: CASSLEVPRRQSEAFF. The chain combines TRBV5-1 with TRBJ1-1; D is undetermined. From germline, CDR1 is SGHRS and CDR2 YFSETQ. V dropped 0 bases and J dropped 6 bases, with 18 bases sitting between them. This CDR3 contains 16 residues.

This rearrangement joins TRBV6-5 to TRBJ1-4, with TRBD1 as a possible D gene (5 bases). Between the trimmed V and J ends, which lost 5 bases and 4 bases, there was a span of 14 bases. The CDR3 runs to 15 residues. Germline V lookup: CDR1 MNHEY, CDR2 SVGAGI. The CDR3 is CASSTDRDHNEKLFF. CDR3 nucleotide sequence: TGTGCCAGCAGTACTGACAGAGACCATAATGAAAAACTGTTTTTT.

The chain is built from TRBV7-9 and TRBJ2-1; possibly TRBD1 or TRBD2 for D (5 bases each). The V end was cut by 6 bases, the J end by 0 bases, with 15 bases between. In germline, CDR1 is SEHNR, CDR2 FQNEAQ (reference sequence). The CDR3 covers 16 residues. The CDR3 DNA sequence: TGTGCCAGCAGTCCGGCCGGGACGCCCTCCTACAATGAGCAGTTCTTC. Translated, it gives CASSPAGTPSYNEQFF.

The rearrangement links TRBV9 to TRBJ1-5; D gene ambiguous. This CDR3 is 14 amino acids long. Germline assignment: CDR1 SGDLS and CDR2 YYNGEE. V dropped 4 bases and J dropped 4 bases, with 12 bases sitting between them. This CDR3 reads CASSPGVLNQPQHF. For the CDR3, the DNA is TGTGCCAGCAGCCCGGGAGTGTTAAATCAGCCCCAGCATTTT.

The chain links TRBV27 to TRBJ2-7; 10 nucleotides align to TRBD2. Germline V gene lookup returns CDR1 MNHEY and CDR2 SMNVEV (reference sequence). This CDR3 is built from 14 residues. The trim removed 8 bases at V and 4 bases at J, leaving 8 bases unmatched. The CDR3: CASGGAGGLYEQYF. CDR3 bases: TGTGCCAGCGGAGGAGCGGGAGGGCTGTACGAGCAGTACTTC.

The chain employs TRBV27 and TRBJ2-1, with D perhaps TRBD1 (5 bases). The V end was cut by 0 bases, the J end by 6 bases, with 15 bases between. The CDR3 extends over 16 amino acids. Germline-derived CDR1 and CDR2 are MNHEY and SMNVEV (reference sequence). The DNA for the CDR3 is TGTGCCAGCAGTTTATCGGCAGGGCTTAACCTCAATGAGCAGTTCTTC. Translation gives CASSLSAGLNLNEQFF.

The rearrangement uses TRBV5-4 and TRBJ2-7; D might be TRBD1 (6 bases). Germline values: CDR1 SGHNT, CDR2 YYREEE (reference sequence). V gave up 5 bases and J gave up 5 bases, with 11 bases separating them. The CDR3 extends over 12 amino acids. As DNA, the CDR3 is TGTGCCAGCAGGCTTGGGGGCAACGAGCAGTACTTC. The encoded protein is CASRLGGNEQYF. The complete variable domain, with remaining parts taken from reference TRBV5-4 and TRBJ2-7, reads ETGVTQSPTHLIKTRGQQVTLRCSSQSGHNTVSWYQQALGQGPQFIFQYYREEENGRGNFPPRFSGLQFPNYSSELNVNALELDDSALYLCASRLGGNEQYFGPGTRLTVT.

The genes are TRBV11-2 and TRBJ2-7; unclear D gene. The CDR3 totals 13 residues. Between the trimmed V and J ends, which lost 4 bases and 0 bases, there was a span of 7 bases. Germline V CDR1 and CDR2: SGHAT, FQNNGV. The CDR3 DNA is TGTGCCAGCAGCTCGGGCACCTCCTACGAGCAGTACTTC. Its translation is CASSSGTSYEQYF.

The chain links TRBV10-2 to TRBJ2-7; D not resolved. The CDR3 has 12 residues. Deletions cut 2 bases from V and 5 bases from J, with 7 bases between. Germline assignment: CDR1 WSHSY and CDR2 SAAADI. The DNA of the CDR3 is TGCGCCAGCAGTGAGACCCGAGACGAGCAGTACTTC. This translates into CASSETRDEQYF.

The chain couples TRBV5-4 to TRBJ2-2, with TRBD2 matching over 11 bases. Germline assignment: CDR1 SGHNT and CDR2 YYREEE (reference sequence). V was clipped by 4 bases and J by 8 bases; unmatched bases: 10. This CDR3 is built from 16 residues. CDR3 loop: CASSKTSGSTRGELFF. As DNA, the CDR3 is TGTGCCAGCAGCAAAACTAGCGGGAGTACAAGGGGGGAGCTGTTTTTT.

This rearrangement joins TRBV28 to TRBJ1-1; tentatively, D is TRBD1 (5 bases). Germline loops: CDR1 MDHEN, CDR2 SYDVKM. The CDR3 is 15 amino acids. V was shortened by 4 bases and J by 4 bases, with 16 bases between the two germline ends. The CDR3, as DNA: TGTGCCAGCAGTTCCCGACAGAGATGGAGCACTGAAGCTTTCTTT. Translating it yields CASSSRQRWSTEAFF.

This rearrangement joins TRBV4-1 to TRBJ2-3, with 11 bases identical to TRBD2. Germline V gene sequence: CDR1 MGHRA, CDR2 YSYEKL. Unmatched junction bases numbered 7, after V lost 1 base and J lost 4 bases. The CDR3 consists of 17 residues. CDR3 sequence (DNA): TGCGCCAGCAGCCAAGGACTAGCGGGATACAGGGCAGATACGCAGTATTTT. Translation gives CASSQGLAGYRADTQYF.

The chain combines TRBV7-6 with TRBJ1-6; D gene uncertain. Germline CDR1 reads SGHVS; CDR2 reads FNYEAQ. Trimming left V 4 bases short and J 14 bases short, with 15 bases between. The CDR3 spans 13 residues. In DNA form, the CDR3 reads TGTGCCAGCAGCTCGGACTTGGGCGACACCCTCCACTTT. Protein sequence: CASSSDLGDTLHF.

V is TRBV19 and J is TRBJ1-1; D is ambiguous. There are 13 residues in the CDR3. Trimming left V 5 bases short and J 0 bases short, with 7 bases between. Germline CDR1 LNHDA, CDR2 SQIVND (reference sequence). The CDR3 sequence is CASSPGLNTEAFF. CDR3 bases: TGTGCCAGTAGTCCTGGACTGAACACTGAAGCTTTCTTT.